A single sample gave rise to the 18 T cell receptor beta chains below, sequenced in a study of blood T cell repertoires in COVID-19. Sequenced by immunoSEQ multiplex PCR; TCRdb stores in-frame clones only, minus some. This sample has tens of thousands of clones, with about 63% found just once. What was sequenced was peripheral blood. The receptors derive from a woman in her 70s with acute or convalescent COVID-19.

The chain employs TRBV4-1 and TRBJ1-4, with 7 nucleotides matching TRBD1. With 1 base clipped from V and 7 bases from J, the junction kept 9 bases outside the gene matches. The CDR3 totals 16 residues. Per the germline V gene, CDR1 is MGHRA and CDR2 is YSYEKL. CDR3 protein: CASSQVGTGAGEKLFF. The DNA of the CDR3 is TGCGCCAGCAGCCAAGTCGGCACAGGGGCGGGTGAAAAACTGTTTTTT.

This clone was observed a few times. The gene calls are TRBV5-1 and TRBJ2-2; weak D call: TRBD1 (6 bases). The germline V and J ends were trimmed by 3 bases and 2 bases, with 11 bases remaining between them. Germline V gene lookup returns CDR1 SGHRS and CDR2 YFSETQ. This CDR3 spans 15 amino acids. CDR3 nucleotides: TGCGCCAGCAGCTCGGACAGCCTCAACACCGGGGAGCTGTTTTTT. Translating it yields CASSSDSLNTGELFF. Supplemented by reference TRBV5-1 and TRBJ2-2, the full variable domain reads KAGVTQTPRYLIKTRGQQVTLSCSPISGHRSVSWYQQTPGQGLQFLFEYFSETQRNKGNFPGRFSGRQFSNSRSEMNVSTLELGDSALYLCASSSDSLNTGELFFGEGSRLTVL.

V is TRBV5-1 and J is TRBJ2-7; maybe TRBD1 (6 bases). Germline CDR1 is SGHRS and CDR2 is YFSETQ. The V gene lost 3 bases and the J gene lost 5 bases, with 18 bases spanning the gap. The CDR3 totals 15 residues. Written as DNA, the CDR3 is TGCGCCAGCAGCTCCAAACAGGGAAATCTCCACGAGCAGTACTTC. Residues: CASSSKQGNLHEQYF.

The CDR3 sequence: CASSASSGRVGGYTF. The CDR3, as DNA: TGTGCCAGCTCAGCATCTTCGGGTAGAGTGGGTGGCTACACCTTC. The rearrangement links TRBV18 to TRBJ1-2, with no clear D. The germline CDR1 and CDR2 sequences are KGHSH and LQKENI. This CDR3 has 15 residues. Trimming removed 5 bases from V and 7 bases from J, with 20 bases in between.

The chain has TRBV7-9 and TRBJ2-4; 12 bases are a match to TRBD2. CDR1 and CDR2 from the germline V gene are SEHNR and FQNEAQ (reference sequence). V gave up 4 bases and J gave up 6 bases; unmatched junction bases: 1. This CDR3 is built from 14 residues. The CDR3 loop reads CASSSGLAGNIQYF. The DNA of the CDR3 is TGTGCCAGCAGCTCGGGACTAGCGGGAAACATTCAGTACTTC.

The sample holds one count of this clone. CDR3 loop: CATRGQGSHNEQFF. In nucleotides, the CDR3 is TGTGCCACGAGGGGACAGGGGAGTCACAATGAGCAGTTCTTC. This chain joins TRBV24-1 and TRBJ2-1, with TRBD1 matching 10 bases. CDR1 and CDR2 (germline): KGHDR, SFDVKD. Losses at the gene ends were 10 bases for V and 5 bases for J; bases not matched to a gene: 7. This CDR3 is built from 14 residues.

This chain connects TRBV18 to TRBJ1-1; 7 bases map to TRBD1. Unmatched junction bases numbered 1, after V lost 3 bases and J lost 3 bases. The CDR3 contains 13 residues. Germline V CDR1 and CDR2: KGHSH, LQKENI. This chain's CDR3 is CASSPGQDTEAFF. CDR3 bases: TGTGCCAGCTCACCTGGACAGGACACTGAAGCTTTCTTT.

V gene TRBV6-5 combines with J gene TRBJ1-2; D is perhaps TRBD1 (6 bases). Trimming removed 3 bases at V and 8 bases at J, with 16 bases between. The CDR3 is 14 residues long. Germline lookup yields CDR1 MNHEY and CDR2 SVGAGI. The CDR3 is CASSYDQGYSGYTF. CDR3 nucleotides: TGTGCCAGCAGTTATGATCAGGGGTATTCGGGCTACACCTTC.

This sequence joins TRBV19 and TRBJ2-3, with TRBD2 matching 7 bases. The CDR3 runs 14 residues. Germline-derived CDR1 and CDR2 are LNHDA and SQIVND (reference sequence). V trimming: 6 bases; J trimming: 6 bases; junction bases outside the gene matches: 9. CDR3 nucleotide sequence: TGTGCCAGTAGCCCCGGGACTACAAGGGATACGCAGTATTTT. This sequence encodes CASSPGTTRDTQYF.

This clone was detected a few times. CDR3 in amino acids: CASSQGRGGYEQYF. The CDR3 region has the DNA TGTGCCAGCAGCCAAGGGCGGGGGGGCTACGAGCAGTACTTC. The rearrangement uses TRBV3-1 (or the pseudogene TRBV3-2) and TRBJ2-7; 9 bases are shared with TRBD2. The length of the CDR3 is 14 residues. Unmatched junction bases numbered 1, after V lost 1 base and J lost 3 bases. The V gene's germline CDR1 is LGHDT and CDR2 YNNKEL (reference sequence).

In this sample, this clone turned up a few times. V and J are TRBV11-3 and TRBJ2-2; no clear D gene. The germline V gene encodes CDR1 SGHNT and CDR2 YENEEA. V gave up 5 bases and J gave up 6 bases, with 10 bases separating them. The CDR3 is 13 residues long. The CDR3 DNA reads as TGTGCCAGCAGCCCCAGTTTGGCCGGGGAGCTGTTTTTT. This sequence encodes CASSPSLAGELFF.

The chain joins TRBV4-2 to TRBJ1-2; possibly TRBD1 for D (6 bases). Between the trimmed V and J ends, which lost 0 bases and 3 bases, there was a span of 14 bases. The CDR3 loop spans 16 amino acids. Germline values: CDR1 LGHNA, CDR2 YNFKEQ. Written as DNA, the CDR3 is TGTGCCAGCAGCCAAGATCCCGGACAGTTTTACTATGGCTACACCTTC. This codes for CASSQDPGQFYYGYTF.

This chain joins TRBV6-6 and TRBJ2-1; D is undetermined. The CDR3 sequence is 13 residues long. V was shortened by 6 bases and J by 5 bases, with 11 bases between the two germline ends. Per germline, CDR1 MNHNY and CDR2 SVGAGI (reference sequence). This CDR3 is CASRNQANNEQFF. The CDR3 bases are TGTGCCAGCAGGAACCAGGCGAACAATGAGCAGTTCTTC.

This chain links TRBV9 with TRBJ1-5; D might be TRBD1 (6 bases). V shed 2 bases and J shed 3 bases, with 12 bases lying between them. Germline V CDR1 and CDR2: SGDLS, YYNGEE. This CDR3 has 15 amino acids. The CDR3 loop is CASSVAGEFNQPQHF. For the CDR3, the DNA is TGTGCCAGCAGCGTTGCAGGGGAATTCAATCAGCCCCAGCATTTT. The whole variable domain, remainder taken from reference TRBV9 and TRBJ1-5, is DSGVTQTPKHLITATGQRVTLRCSPRSGDLSVYWYQQSLDQGLQFLIQYYNGEERAKGNILERFSAQQFPDLHSELNLSSLELGDSALYFCASSVAGEFNQPQHFGDGTRLSIL.

J is TRBJ2-5 and V is TRBV19, with 10 bases aligning to TRBD2. This CDR3 contains 14 residues. The V and J ends lost 3 bases and 4 bases, in that order; junction bases with no gene match: 2. CDR1 and CDR2 (germline): LNHDA, SQIVND (reference sequence). The CDR3 here is CASSIGLAAETQYF. In DNA form, the CDR3 reads TGTGCCAGTAGTATCGGACTAGCGGCAGAGACCCAGTACTTC. Combining the CDR3 with reference TRBV19 and TRBJ2-5 gives the whole variable domain DGGITQSPKYLFRKEGQNVTLSCEQNLNHDAMYWYRQDPGQGLRLIYYSQIVNDFQKGDIAEGYSVSREKKESFPLTVTSAQKNPTAFYLCASSIGLAAETQYFGPGTRLLVL.

This clone was seen just once. The gene calls are TRBV11-3 and TRBJ2-7; 8 bases align to TRBD1. The CDR3 has 15 amino acids. Trimming cost V 0 bases and J 3 bases; bases outside gene matches: 4. Germline values: CDR1 SGHNT, CDR2 YENEEA. In DNA form, the CDR3 reads TGTGCCAGCAGCTTAGATATTACAGGGGGCTACGAGCAGTACTTC. Residues: CASSLDITGGYEQYF. Together with reference TRBV11-3 and TRBJ2-7, the CDR3 gives the full variable domain: EAGVVQSPRYKIIEKKQPVAFWCNPISGHNTLYWYLQNLGQGPELLIRYENEEAVDDSQLPKDRFSAERLKGVDSTLKIQPAELGDSAVYLCASSLDITGGYEQYFGPGTRLTVT.

This clone was picked up a small number of times. This chain connects TRBV14 to TRBJ2-6, with TRBD1 matching 7 bases. Unmatched junction bases numbered 9, after V lost 3 bases and J lost 4 bases. The CDR3 is 17 residues long. Germline CDR1 is SGHDN and CDR2 is FVKESK. This CDR3 reads CASSHGQAAFGANVLTF. CDR3 bases: TGTGCCAGCAGCCACGGACAGGCGGCTTTCGGGGCCAACGTCCTGACTTTC.

The chain recombines TRBV28 with TRBJ2-7; 9 nucleotides agree with TRBD1. CDR1 is MDHEN, CDR2 SYDVKM, per germline. The CDR3 has 15 residues. The V gene end was trimmed by 4 bases and the J gene end by 5 bases; junction bases not matched to a gene: 9. The CDR3 here is CASSSPGTGFNEQYF. The CDR3, as DNA: TGTGCCAGCAGTTCACCCGGGACAGGGTTCAACGAGCAGTACTTC.